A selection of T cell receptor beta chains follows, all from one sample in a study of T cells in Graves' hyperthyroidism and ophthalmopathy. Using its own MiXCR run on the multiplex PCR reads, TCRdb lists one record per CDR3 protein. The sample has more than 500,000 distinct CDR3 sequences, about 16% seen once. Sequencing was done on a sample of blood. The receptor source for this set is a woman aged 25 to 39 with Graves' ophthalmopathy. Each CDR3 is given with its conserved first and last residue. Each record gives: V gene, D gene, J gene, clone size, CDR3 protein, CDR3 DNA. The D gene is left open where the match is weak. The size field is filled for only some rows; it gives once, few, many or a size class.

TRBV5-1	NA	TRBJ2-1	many	CASSLTGMPYNEQFF	TGCGCCAGCAGCTTGACAGGGATGCCCTACAATGAGCAGTTCTTC
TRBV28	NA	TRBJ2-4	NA	CASSSRVRSLAKNIQYF	TGTGCCAGCAGTTCCAGGGTTAGAAGCCTAGCCAAAAACATTCAGTACTTC
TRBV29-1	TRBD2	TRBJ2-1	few	CSVEGGPGTSGEGAYNEQFF	TGCAGCGTTGAAGGAGGACCCGGGACTAGCGGAGAGGGGGCATACAATGAGCAGTTCTTC
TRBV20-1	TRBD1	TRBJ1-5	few	CSAWGGGQGNNQPQHF	TGCAGTGCTTGGGGGGGGGGACAGGGTAACAATCAGCCCCAGCATTTT
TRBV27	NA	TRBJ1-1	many	CASSITPGLVAFF	TGTGCCAGCAGTATCACTCCGGGACTGGTAGCTTTCTTT
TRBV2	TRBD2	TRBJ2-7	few	CASSESLTSGSSGYEQYF	TGTGCCAGCAGTGAAAGTTTAACTAGCGGGAGCTCGGGTTACGAGCAGTACTTC
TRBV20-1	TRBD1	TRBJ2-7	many	CSASRQGPYEQYF	TGCAGTGCTTCCCGACAGGGACCCTACGAGCAGTACTTC
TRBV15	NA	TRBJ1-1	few	CATSRDRAGVNTEAFF	TGTGCCACCAGCAGAGATCGTGCAGGAGTGAACACTGAAGCTTTCTTT
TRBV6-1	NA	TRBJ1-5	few	CATSEGTGQPQHF	TGTGCCACCTCTGAGGGAACGGGTCAGCCCCAGCATTTT
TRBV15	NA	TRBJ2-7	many	CATSREGPSATYEQYF	TGTGCCACCAGCAGAGAGGGACCTAGCGCAACCTACGAGCAGTACTTC
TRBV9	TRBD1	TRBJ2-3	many	CASSEGATNTDTQYF	TGTGCCAGCAGCGAGGGGGCCACAAACACAGATACGCAGTATTTT
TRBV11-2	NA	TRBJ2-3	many	CASSLTLQRTQYF	TGTGCCAGCAGCTTGACCCTTCAAAGGACGCAGTATTTT
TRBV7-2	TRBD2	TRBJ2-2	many	CASNAGANTGELFF	TGTGCCAGCAACGCGGGGGCGAACACCGGGGAGCTGTTTTTT
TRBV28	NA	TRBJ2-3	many	CASRTGFAQYF	TGTGCCAGCCGAACAGGTTTTGCGCAGTATTTT
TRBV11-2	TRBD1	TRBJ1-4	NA	CASSLDPGTANEKLFF	TGTGCCAGCAGCTTGGACCCGGGGACAGCTAATGAAAAACTGTTTTTT
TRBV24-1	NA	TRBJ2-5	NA	CATSDLGSEETQYF	TGTGCCACCAGTGACCTCGGGTCGGAAGAGACCCAGTACTTC
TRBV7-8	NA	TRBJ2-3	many	CASSDRTQFTDTQYF	TGTGCCAGCAGCGACAGGACCCAATTCACAGATACGCAGTATTTT
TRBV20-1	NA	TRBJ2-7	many	CSAEKQGIDEQYF	TGCAGTGCTGAAAAGCAGGGAATAGACGAGCAGTACTTC
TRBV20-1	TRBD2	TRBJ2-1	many	CSARPLGDYSYNEQFF	TGCAGTGCTAGACCTCTAGGGGACTACTCCTACAATGAGCAGTTCTTC
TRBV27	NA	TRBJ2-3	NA	CASRPTRATDTQYF	TGTGCCAGCAGGCCGACCCGAGCCACAGATACGCAGTATTTT
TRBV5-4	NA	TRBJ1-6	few	CASSSALTGLDNSPLHF	TGTGCCAGCAGCTCCGCACTTACAGGGCTCGATAATTCACCCCTCCACTTT
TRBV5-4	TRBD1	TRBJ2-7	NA	CASSSQGARYEQYF	TGTGCCAGCAGCTCGCAGGGGGCGAGGTACGAGCAGTACTTC
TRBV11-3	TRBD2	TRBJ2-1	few	CASSPAGVGYNEQFF	TGTGCCAGCAGCCCCGCGGGAGTCGGCTACAATGAGCAGTTCTTC
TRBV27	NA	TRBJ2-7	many	CASSSSGTDPYEQYF	TGTGCCAGCAGTTCGTCCGGGACGGACCCCTACGAGCAGTACTTC
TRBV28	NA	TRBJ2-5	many	CASKLSPGVSGETQYF	TGTGCCAGCAAACTGAGCCCGGGGGTTTCTGGAGAGACCCAGTACTTC
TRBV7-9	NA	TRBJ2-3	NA	CASSSPGGGDTQYF	TGTGCCAGCAGCTCCCCGGGGGGCGGGGATACGCAGTATTTT
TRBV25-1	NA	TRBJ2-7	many	CASSEFTGNEQYF	TGTGCCAGCAGTGAATTTACAGGGAACGAGCAGTACTTC
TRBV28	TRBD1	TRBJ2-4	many	CASSFRDRRSPGLQYF	TGTGCCAGCAGTTTCCGGGACAGGAGGTCCCCCGGCCTTCAGTACTTC
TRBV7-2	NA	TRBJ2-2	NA	CASSFIKGNTGELFF	TGTGCCAGCAGCTTCATAAAAGGGAACACCGGGGAGCTGTTTTTT
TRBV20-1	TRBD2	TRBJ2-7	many	CSALTSGRSYEQYF	TGCAGTGCCCTTACTAGCGGGAGGTCCTACGAGCAGTACTTC
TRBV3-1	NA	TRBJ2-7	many	CASSPGHHYKQYF	TGTGCCAGCAGCCCCGGACACCACTACAAGCAGTACTTC
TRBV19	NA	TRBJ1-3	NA	CASMDGPNSGNTIYF	TGTGCCAGTATGGACGGACCCAACTCTGGAAACACCATATATTTT
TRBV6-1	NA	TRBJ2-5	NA	CASSENSQETRYF	TGTGCCAGCAGTGAAAATAGCCAAGAGACCCGGTACTTC
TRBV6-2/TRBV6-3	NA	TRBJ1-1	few	CASSRRGADTEAFF	TGTGCCAGCAGCCGACGGGGGGCGGACACTGAAGCTTTCTTT
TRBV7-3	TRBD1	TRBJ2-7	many	CASSSDRGGEQYF	TGTGCCAGCAGCTCCGACAGGGGGGGCGAGCAGTACTTC
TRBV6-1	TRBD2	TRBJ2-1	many	CASARASGRNEQFF	TGTGCCAGCGCAAGGGCTAGCGGGAGGAATGAGCAGTTCTTC
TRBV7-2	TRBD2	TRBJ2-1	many	CASSLDPAGGSCNEQFF	TGTGCCAGCAGCTTAGACCCAGCGGGAGGTTCGTGCAATGAGCAGTTCTTC